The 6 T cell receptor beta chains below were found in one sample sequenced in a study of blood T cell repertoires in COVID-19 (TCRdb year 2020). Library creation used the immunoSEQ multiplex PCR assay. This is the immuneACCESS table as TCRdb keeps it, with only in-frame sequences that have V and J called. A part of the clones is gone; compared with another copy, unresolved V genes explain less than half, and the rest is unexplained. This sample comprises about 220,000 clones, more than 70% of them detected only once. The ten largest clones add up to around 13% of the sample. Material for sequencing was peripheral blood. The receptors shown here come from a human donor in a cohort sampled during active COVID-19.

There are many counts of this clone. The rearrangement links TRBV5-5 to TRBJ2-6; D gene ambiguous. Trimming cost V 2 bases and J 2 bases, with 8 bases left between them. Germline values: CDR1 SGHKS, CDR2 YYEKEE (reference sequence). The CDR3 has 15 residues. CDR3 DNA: TGTGCCAGCAGCTTACAGATCACTGGGGCCAACGTCCTGACTTTC. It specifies CASSLQITGANVLTF.

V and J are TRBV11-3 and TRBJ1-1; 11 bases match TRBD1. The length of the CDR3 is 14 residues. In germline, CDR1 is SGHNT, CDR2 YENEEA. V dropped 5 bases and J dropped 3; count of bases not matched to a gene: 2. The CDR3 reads CASSRGQGDTEAFF. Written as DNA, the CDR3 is TGTGCCAGCAGCCGGGGACAGGGGGACACTGAAGCTTTCTTT. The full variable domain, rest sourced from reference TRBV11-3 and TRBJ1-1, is EAGVVQSPRYKIIEKKQPVAFWCNPISGHNTLYWYLQNLGQGPELLIRYENEEAVDDSQLPKDRFSAERLKGVDSTLKIQPAELGDSAVYLCASSRGQGDTEAFFGQGTRLTVV.

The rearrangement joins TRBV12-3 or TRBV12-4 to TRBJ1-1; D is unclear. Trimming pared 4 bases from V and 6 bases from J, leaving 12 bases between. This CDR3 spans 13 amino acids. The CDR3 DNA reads TGTGCCAGCAGTTCTGCAAAGAGGGCTGAAGCTTTCTTT. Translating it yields CASSSAKRAEAFF.

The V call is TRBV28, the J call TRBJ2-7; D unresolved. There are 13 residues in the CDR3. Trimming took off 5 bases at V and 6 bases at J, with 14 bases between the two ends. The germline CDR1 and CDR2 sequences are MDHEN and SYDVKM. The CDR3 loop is CASSPTVLREQYF. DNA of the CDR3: TGTGCCAGCAGTCCAACAGTACTTCGCGAGCAGTACTTC. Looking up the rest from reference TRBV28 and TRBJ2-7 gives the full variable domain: DVKVTQSSRYLVKRTGEKVFLECVQDMDHENMFWYRQDPGLGLRLIYFSYDVKMKEKGDIPEGYSVSREKKERFSLILESASTNQTSMYLCASSPTVLREQYFGPGTRLTVT.

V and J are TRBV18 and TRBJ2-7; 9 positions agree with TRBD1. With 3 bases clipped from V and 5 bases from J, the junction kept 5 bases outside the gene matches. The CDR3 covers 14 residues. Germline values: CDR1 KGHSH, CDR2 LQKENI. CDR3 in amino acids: CASSPGQGLNEQYF. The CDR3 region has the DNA TGTGCCAGCTCACCGGGACAGGGTCTTAACGAGCAGTACTTC.

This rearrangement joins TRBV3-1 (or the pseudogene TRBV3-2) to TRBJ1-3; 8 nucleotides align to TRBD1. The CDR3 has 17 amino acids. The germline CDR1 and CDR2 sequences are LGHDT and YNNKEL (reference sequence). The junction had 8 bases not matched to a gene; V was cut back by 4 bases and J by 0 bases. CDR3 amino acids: CASSPKGQANSGNTIYF. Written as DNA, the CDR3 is TGTGCCAGCAGCCCGAAGGGACAGGCAAACTCTGGAAACACCATATATTTT.